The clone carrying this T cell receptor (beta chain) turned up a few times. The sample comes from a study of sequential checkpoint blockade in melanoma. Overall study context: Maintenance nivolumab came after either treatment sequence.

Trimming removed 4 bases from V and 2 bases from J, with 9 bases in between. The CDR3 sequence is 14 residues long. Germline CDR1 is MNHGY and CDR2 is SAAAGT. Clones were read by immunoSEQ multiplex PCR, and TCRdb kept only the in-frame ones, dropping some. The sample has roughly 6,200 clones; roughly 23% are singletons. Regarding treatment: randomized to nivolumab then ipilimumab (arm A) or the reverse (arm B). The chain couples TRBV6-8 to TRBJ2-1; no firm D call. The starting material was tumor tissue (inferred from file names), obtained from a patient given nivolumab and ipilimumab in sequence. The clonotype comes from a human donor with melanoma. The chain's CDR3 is CASSFWATYNEQFF. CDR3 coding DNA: TGTGCCAGCAGTTTTTGGGCGACCTACAATGAGCAGTTCTTC.